The 26 T cell receptor beta chains presented below share a single source sample, sequenced in a study of control samples from healthy donors and cancer patients. Some clones are missing from TCRdb's copy, which holds only in-frame ones; the method was immunoSEQ multiplex PCR. The data show 100,000 to 120,000 clones, roughly 90% seen once. Input material: PBMCs. All receptors derive from a woman aged 60 to 75 with lung cancer.

The gene calls are TRBV19 and TRBJ1-4; D gene ambiguous. V was cut by 5 bases and J by 6 bases, with 16 bases left in between. Germline CDR1 is LNHDA and CDR2 is SQIVND (reference sequence). This CDR3 comprises 15 residues. CDR3 amino acids: CASSAVGRSYEKLFF. CDR3 bases: TGTGCCAGTAGTGCAGTGGGCCGCTCGTATGAAAAACTGTTTTTT.

This clone has just one count. This rearrangement joins TRBV9 to TRBJ1-1; a possible D gene is TRBD1 (5 bases). The ends were cut back, 4 bases at V and 8 bases at J, with 15 bases in the middle. The germline V gene has CDR1 SGDLS and CDR2 YYNGEE. This CDR3 is built from 13 residues. The CDR3 bases are TGTGCCAGCAGCCCCCGTGGGGCAGGCGAAGCTTTCTTT. Protein: CASSPRGAGEAFF.

V and J are TRBV9 and TRBJ2-7; no clear D. CDR3 size: 15 residues. Trimming cost V 0 bases and J 2 bases, with 12 bases left between them. Germline lookup yields CDR1 SGDLS and CDR2 YYNGEE. CDR3 loop: CASSVVPAQTYEQYF. In nucleotides, the CDR3 is TGTGCCAGCAGCGTAGTCCCCGCCCAAACCTACGAGCAGTACTTC.

This clone came up once. This rearrangement joins TRBV11-2 to TRBJ1-6; D is unresolved. Germline V gene sequence: CDR1 SGHAT, CDR2 FQNNGV. The CDR3 consists of 15 residues. V gave up 0 bases and J gave up 2 bases, with 5 bases separating them. CDR3 nucleotide sequence: TGTGCCAGCAGCTTAGAGACGCCCTATAATTCACCCCTCCACTTT. Its protein is CASSLETPYNSPLHF.

V and J are TRBV11-2 and TRBJ1-5; D is perhaps TRBD1 (6 bases). Deletions cut 5 bases from V and 7 bases from J, with 27 bases between. Germline CDR1 is SGHAT and CDR2 is FQNNGV. The CDR3 spans 18 residues. CDR3 in DNA: TGTGCCAGCAGCAGTGCCGGGGTGGGGACATCGGTGGCACAGCCCCAGCATTTT. Protein: CASSSAGVGTSVAQPQHF.

The DNA for the CDR3 is TGTGCCAGCAGCCAAGTTCGGGGTCTGGCCGGGGAGCTGTTTTTT. Translating it yields CASSQVRGLAGELFF. The V and J genes are TRBV3-1 (or the pseudogene TRBV3-2) and TRBJ2-2, with D tentatively TRBD2 (5 bases). Trimming cost V 1 base and J 6 bases, with 12 bases left between them. Germline V gene data show CDR1 as LGHDT and CDR2 as YNNKEL (reference sequence). The CDR3 totals 15 residues.

This sequence joins TRBV6-5 and TRBJ2-3; unclear D gene. This CDR3 region has 13 residues. Per the germline V gene, CDR1 is MNHEY and CDR2 is SVGAGI. Between the trimmed V and J ends, which lost 2 bases and 3 bases, there was a span of 6 bases. As DNA, the CDR3 is TGTGCCAGCAGTTACCCCGGAACAGATACGCAGTATTTT. It is translated as CASSYPGTDTQYF.

This sequence joins TRBV19 and TRBJ1-6; the D is unclear. The CDR3 covers 13 residues. V was cut by 3 bases and J by 5 bases, with 5 bases left in between. Looked up from germline, CDR1 is LNHDA and CDR2 is SQIVND (reference sequence). CDR3: CASSISNNSPLHF. The CDR3 nucleotides are TGTGCCAGTAGTATTTCAAATAATTCACCCCTCCACTTT.

This clone came up once. The rearrangement joins TRBV10-3 to TRBJ1-5, with D perhaps TRBD1 (5 bases). V dropped 2 bases and J dropped 7 bases, with 15 bases sitting between them. Germline CDR1 reads ENHRY; CDR2 reads SYGVKD. The CDR3 is 15 amino acids. The CDR3 bases are TGTGCCATCAGTGAGGCAGGGTTCCGAGAACAGCCCCAGCATTTT. This encodes CAISEAGFREQPQHF.

On this clone itself: Different DNA sequences within this sample yield the same CDR3. J is TRBJ1-2 and V is TRBV6-5; 7 nucleotides line up with TRBD1. The germline V gene has CDR1 MNHEY and CDR2 SVGAGI. Germline trimming cut 6 bases from V and 7 bases from J; bases unmatched to any gene: 8. The CDR3 is 13 amino acids. The CDR3 nucleotides read TGTGCCAGCAGCGCAGGGGGGGTCGGTGGCTACACCTTC. Residues: CASSAGGVGGYTF.

CDR3 protein: CASSNSRDGSYEQYF. The CDR3 DNA follows: TGTGCCAGTAGTAACTCCAGGGATGGGTCCTACGAGCAGTACTTC. V gene TRBV19 combines with J gene TRBJ2-7; tentative D call: TRBD1 (5 bases). V lost 4 bases and J lost 1, with 14 bases in between. The CDR3 runs 15 residues. CDR1 and CDR2 (germline): LNHDA, SQIVND (reference sequence).

The CDR3 loop reads CASSYTSQGTGGYTF. Here the CDR3 DNA reads TGTGCCAGCAGTTACACAAGTCAGGGTACTGGAGGCTACACCTTC. V and J are TRBV6-5 and TRBJ1-2; TRBD1 is a possible D gene (5 bases). This CDR3 region has 15 residues. Trimming shortened V by 2 bases and J by 8 bases, and 18 bases separated the two germline ends. Germline values: CDR1 MNHEY, CDR2 SVGAGI.

The chain carries TRBV28 and TRBJ2-3; no firm D call. The CDR3 covers 13 residues. Germline V CDR1 and CDR2: MDHEN, SYDVKM. The V and J ends lost 1 base and 10 bases respectively, with 12 bases between them. The CDR3 sequence is CASSLSQPNAQYF. The CDR3 nucleotides read TGTGCCAGCAGTTTATCCCAACCTAACGCGCAGTATTTT.

This clone showed up just once. The gene calls are TRBV12-3 or TRBV12-4 and TRBJ1-1; 7 nucleotides line up with TRBD1. The junction had 7 bases not matched to a gene; V was cut back by 5 bases and J by 7 bases. The CDR3 has 13 residues. CDR3 in DNA: TGTGCCAGCAGTCAAGAGGACAGGTATGAAGCTTTCTTT. Translated: CASSQEDRYEAFF.

The chain is built from TRBV6-2 or TRBV6-3 and TRBJ1-1, with D possibly being TRBD1 (6 bases). Germline CDR1 is MNHEY and CDR2 is SVGEGT. CDR3 length: 15 amino acids. The V gene lost 5 bases and the J gene lost 5 bases, with 18 bases spanning the gap. The CDR3 sequence: CASSRPAGVRTEAFF. In DNA form, the CDR3 reads TGTGCCAGCAGTAGGCCGGCAGGGGTTCGGACTGAAGCTTTCTTT.

The chain combines TRBV11-2 with TRBJ2-3, with a tentative D call TRBD2 (6 bases). V lost 1 base and J lost 7, with 12 bases in between. Germline CDR1 is SGHAT and CDR2 is FQNNGV. CDR3 length: 14 residues. This CDR3 reads CASSLGLGGNTQYF. CDR3 nucleotides: TGTGCCAGCAGCTTAGGACTAGGTGGCAATACGCAGTATTTT.

The V gene is TRBV9, the J gene TRBJ1-4; D possibly corresponds to TRBD1 (6 bases). The CDR3 has 15 amino acids. The germline V gene encodes CDR1 SGDLS and CDR2 YYNGEE. Trimming stripped 2 bases from V and 4 bases from J, with 12 bases between. CDR3 sequence: CASSVTTGINEKLFF. For the CDR3, the DNA is TGTGCCAGCAGCGTGACGACAGGCATTAATGAAAAACTGTTTTTT.

V gene TRBV19 combines with J gene TRBJ1-4; D not resolved. V was shortened by 4 bases and J by 5 bases, with 14 bases between the two germline ends. This CDR3 has 15 residues. Germline V gives CDR1 LNHDA, CDR2 SQIVND (reference sequence). CDR3 DNA sequence: TGTGCCAGTAGTACTCAAACAGCTTCGAATGAAAAACTGTTTTTT. This gives the protein CASSTQTASNEKLFF.

This chain joins TRBV25-1 and TRBJ1-2; 7 bases are a match to TRBD1. The CDR3 loop spans 14 amino acids. After removal of 3 bases from V and 2 bases from J, the junction contained 3 bases not matched to a gene. CDR1 MGHDK and CDR2 SYGVNS come from the germline V gene. The CDR3: CASSDRQGNYGYTF. As DNA, the CDR3 is TGTGCCAGCAGTGACCGACAGGGCAACTATGGCTACACCTTC.

The chain has TRBV7-8 and TRBJ1-1; D not certain. Trimming cost V 1 base and J 2 bases, with 5 bases left between them. The CDR3 totals 13 residues. In germline, CDR1 is SGHVS, CDR2 FQNEAQ. The CDR3 DNA is TGTGCCAGCAGCTTAGGGAGAAACACTGAAGCTTTCTTT. It is translated as CASSLGRNTEAFF.

V usage is TRBV5-4 and J usage is TRBJ2-3; D is ambiguous. This CDR3 has 13 residues. CDR1 and CDR2 from the germline V gene are SGHNT and YYREEE (reference sequence). Trimming took 0 bases from V and 0 from J, leaving 2 bases between them. The CDR3 here is CASSLESTDTQYF. CDR3 sequence (DNA): TGTGCCAGCAGCTTGGAGAGCACAGATACGCAGTATTTT.

This clone appeared once. The chain couples TRBV5-6 to TRBJ1-1; no clear D. The CDR3 sequence is 14 residues long. Looked up from germline, CDR1 is SGHDT and CDR2 is YYEEEE. The ends were cut back, 1 base at V and 5 bases at J, with 12 bases in the middle. This chain's CDR3 is CASSLYQPGTEAFF. CDR3 bases: TGTGCCAGCAGCTTGTATCAACCGGGGACTGAAGCTTTCTTT. Combining the CDR3 with reference TRBV5-6 and TRBJ1-1 gives the whole variable domain DAGVTQSPTHLIKTRGQQVTLRCSPKSGHDTVSWYQQALGQGPQFIFQYYEEEERQRGNFPDRFSGHQFPNYSSELNVNALLLGDSALYLCASSLYQPGTEAFFGQGTRLTVV.

As DNA, the CDR3 is TGTGCCAGCTCTTTGACGGGACAGCCCCAGCATTTT. It is translated as CASSLTGQPQHF. The chain combines TRBV2 with TRBJ1-5; D unclear. The CDR3 is 12 amino acids. Trimming removed 8 bases at V and 7 bases at J, with 12 bases between. CDR1 is SNHLY and CDR2 is FYNNEI in the germline V gene.

The rearrangement joins TRBV6-2 or TRBV6-3 to TRBJ1-2; 8 nucleotides align to TRBD1. The CDR3 length is 16 residues. V dropped 5 bases and J dropped 4; count of bases not matched to a gene: 12. Germline V gene lookup returns CDR1 MNHEY and CDR2 SVGEGT. CDR3 amino acids: CASSRQRTGKTYGYTF. CDR3 bases: TGTGCCAGCAGTCGACAGAGGACAGGGAAGACCTATGGCTACACCTTC.

The rearrangement joins TRBV2 to TRBJ1-1; 11 nucleotides line up with TRBD1. The CDR3 covers 12 residues. V shed 9 bases and J 5 bases; nucleotides not matched to a gene: 2. From germline, CDR1 is SNHLY and CDR2 FYNNEI. Here the CDR3 reads CASGTGGTEAFF. CDR3 sequence (DNA): TGTGCCAGTGGGACAGGGGGAACTGAAGCTTTCTTT. The full variable domain, completed using reference TRBV2 and TRBJ1-1, is EPEVTQTPSHQVTQMGQEVILRCVPISNHLYFYWYRQILGQKVEFLVSFYNNEISEKSEIFDDQFSVERPDGSNFTLKIRSTKLEDSAMYFCASGTGGTEAFFGQGTRLTVV.

This chain uses TRBV7-8 with TRBJ1-1; no clear D. This CDR3 is built from 15 residues. V shed 1 base and J shed 2 bases, with 11 bases lying between them. CDR1 is SGHVS and CDR2 is FQNEAQ in the germline V gene. CDR3 nucleotides: TGTGCCAGCAGCTTAGTTTCACAGTTCAACACTGAAGCTTTCTTT. It encodes CASSLVSQFNTEAFF. Full variable domain (remainder filled in from reference TRBV7-8 and TRBJ1-1): GAGVSQSPRYKVAKRGQDVALRCDPISGHVSLFWYQQALGQGPEFLTYFQNEAQLDKSGLPSDRFFAERPEGSVSTLKIQRTQQEDSAVYLCASSLVSQFNTEAFFGQGTRLTVV.